This T cell receptor beta chain was observed in a study of control samples from healthy donors and cancer patients. Trimming pared 0 bases from V and 0 bases from J, leaving 15 bases between. This CDR3 is built from 18 residues. Profiling relied on immunoSEQ multiplex PCR, and the TCRdb table lists in-frame clones only, not all of them. The data hold 70,000 to 95,000 clones, with roughly nine tenths observed a single time. This clone was detected once. This sequence was found in a woman in her thirties in good health. The specimen sequenced was blood. V gene TRBV5-3 combines with J gene TRBJ1-4; possible D gene TRBD1, 6 bases. TRBV5-3 is noted as an ORF with a role that remains uncertain. The CDR3 loop is CARSLGRGLCSTNEKLFF. CDR3 nucleotide sequence: TGTGCCAGAAGCTTGGGTAGGGGGTTGTGTTCAACTAATGAAAAACTGTTTTTT.